This note documents a single T cell receptor beta chain sequence. The data belong to a study of control samples from healthy donors and cancer patients. TCRdb's copy holds only in-frame clones and misses some; the assay was immunoSEQ multiplex PCR. Of about 120,000 clones in the sample, 92% were seen once. The germline CDR1 and CDR2 sequences are LNHDA and SQIVND (reference sequence). This CDR3 is built from 14 residues. V gave up 10 bases and J gave up 7 bases, with 17 bases separating them. The sequencing input was PBMCs. The source of this sequence is a man older than 75 with head and neck cancer. The chain has TRBV19 and TRBJ1-6; D might be TRBD1 (5 bases). As DNA, the CDR3 is TGTGCCACCAGGACATCCTCCGGAAATTCACCCCTCCACTTT. It translates to CATRTSSGNSPLHF.